The rows below give T cell receptor beta chains drawn from one sample of a study of shared clonotypes between healthy human individuals. Assay: immunoSEQ multiplex PCR; the TCRdb copy retains only in-frame clones and omits some. The sample contains millions of clones, approximately 95% of which appear only once. Sequenced input: naive CD4+ T cells from PBMCs. These receptors originate from a man aged 18-30 years in good health. Some clones in this sample may be carry-over from other donors' samples. The CDR3 runs from the conserved cysteine through the conserved F or W. The D gene is left open where the match is weak.

>TRBJ1-2|TRBD1|TRBV19
CASSMGQAYGYTF
TGTGCCAGTAGTATGGGACAGGCCTATGGCTACACCTTC
>TRBJ1-5|NA|TRBV18
CASSPVGGLQPQHF
TGTGCCAGCTCACCAGTCGGGGGCCTTCAGCCCCAGCATTTT
>TRBJ2-7|TRBD2|TRBV4-2
CASSQVGGRNSYEQYF
TGTGCCAGCAGCCAAGTCGGCGGGAGGAACTCCTACGAGCAGTACTTC
>TRBJ1-2|TRBD1|TRBV5-4
CASSPGQGKGGYTF
TGTGCCAGCAGCCCGGGACAGGGAAAGGGTGGCTACACCTTC
>TRBJ2-2|NA|TRBV5-4
CASRKKQVPANTGELFF
TGTGCCAGCCGAAAAAAACAGGTACCCGCGAACACCGGGGAGCTGTTTTTT
>TRBJ2-7|NA|TRBV10-3
CAIRNNGGSGEQYF
TGTGCCATCAGGAATAATGGGGGGTCCGGCGAGCAGTACTTC
>TRBJ2-7|NA|TRBV5-6
CASSPQQGRSYEQYF
TGTGCCAGCAGCCCCCAACAGGGGAGGTCCTACGAGCAGTACTTC
>TRBJ2-3|TRBD1|TRBV6-1
CASRGQARTTDTQYF
TGTGCCAGCAGGGGACAGGCACGCACCACAGATACGCAGTATTTT
>TRBJ2-7|TRBD1|TRBV6-1
CASTGQGSEQYF
TGTGCCAGCACGGGACAGGGGAGCGAGCAGTACTTC
>TRBJ2-1|TRBD1|TRBV7-9
CASSLGVGQGYVDEQFF
TGTGCCAGCAGCTTAGGTGTGGGACAGGGCTATGTGGATGAGCAGTTCTTC
>TRBJ2-7|NA|TRBV6-5
CASIFRPPEQYF
TGTGCCAGCATCTTTAGACCCCCCGAGCAGTACTTC
>TRBJ1-2|TRBD1|TRBV7-9
CASSLPGGRGDYGYTF
TGTGCCAGCAGCCTCCCGGGGGGCAGGGGGGACTATGGCTACACCTTC
>TRBJ2-2|NA|TRBV15
CATSRGLGPRRGELFF
TGTGCCACCAGCAGAGGATTAGGTCCCCGACGAGGGGAGCTGTTTTTT
>TRBJ1-5|NA|TRBV28
CASSLRPNQPQHF
TGTGCCAGCAGTTTACGGCCTAATCAGCCCCAGCATTTT
>TRBJ1-1|NA|TRBV2
CASTRAGATEAFF
TGTGCCAGCACTCGAGCAGGGGCCACTGAAGCTTTCTTT
>TRBJ1-2|NA|TRBV7-9
CASSSLGYTF
TGTGCCAGCAGCTCGTTGGGCTACACCTTC